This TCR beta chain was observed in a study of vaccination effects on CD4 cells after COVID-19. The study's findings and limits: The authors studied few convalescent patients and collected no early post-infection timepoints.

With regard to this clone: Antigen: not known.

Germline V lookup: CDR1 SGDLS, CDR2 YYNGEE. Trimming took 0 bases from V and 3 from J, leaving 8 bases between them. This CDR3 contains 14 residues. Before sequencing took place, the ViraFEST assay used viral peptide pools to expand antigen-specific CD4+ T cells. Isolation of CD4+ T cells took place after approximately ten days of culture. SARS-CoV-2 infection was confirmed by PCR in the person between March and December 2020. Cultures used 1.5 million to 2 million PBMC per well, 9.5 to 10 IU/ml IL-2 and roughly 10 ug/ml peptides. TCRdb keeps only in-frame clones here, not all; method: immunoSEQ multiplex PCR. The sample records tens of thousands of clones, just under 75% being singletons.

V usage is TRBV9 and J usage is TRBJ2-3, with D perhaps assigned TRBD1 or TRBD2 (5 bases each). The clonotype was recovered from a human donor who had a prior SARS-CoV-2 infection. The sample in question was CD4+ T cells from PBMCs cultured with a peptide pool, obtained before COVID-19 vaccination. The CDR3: CASSVAGTTDTQYF. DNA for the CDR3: TGTGCCAGCAGCGTAGCGGGGACGACAGATACGCAGTATTTT. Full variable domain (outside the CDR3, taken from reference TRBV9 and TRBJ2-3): DSGVTQTPKHLITATGQRVTLRCSPRSGDLSVYWYQQSLDQGLQFLIQYYNGEERAKGNILERFSAQQFPDLHSELNLSSLELGDSALYFCASSVAGTTDTQYFGPGTRLTVL.